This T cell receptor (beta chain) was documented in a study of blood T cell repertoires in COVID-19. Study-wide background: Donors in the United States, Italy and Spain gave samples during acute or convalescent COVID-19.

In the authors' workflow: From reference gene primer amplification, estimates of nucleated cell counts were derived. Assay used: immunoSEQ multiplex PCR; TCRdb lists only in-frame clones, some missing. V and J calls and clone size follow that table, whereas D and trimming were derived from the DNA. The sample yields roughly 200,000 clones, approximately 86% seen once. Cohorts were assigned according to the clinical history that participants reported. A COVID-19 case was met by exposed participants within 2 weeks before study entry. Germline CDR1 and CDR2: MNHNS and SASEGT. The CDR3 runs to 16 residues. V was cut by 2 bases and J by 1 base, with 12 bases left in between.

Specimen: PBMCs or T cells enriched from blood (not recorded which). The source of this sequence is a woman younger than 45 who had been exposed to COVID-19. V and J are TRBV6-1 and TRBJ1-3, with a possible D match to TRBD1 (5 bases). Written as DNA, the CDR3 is TGTGCCAGCAGTGAAATGGTGTCAGGGTCTGGAAACACCATATATTTT. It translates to CASSEMVSGSGNTIYF.